A single sample is the source of the 21 T cell receptor beta chains below, sequenced in a study of shared clonotypes between healthy human individuals. The naive CD8 fraction comprised CD45RO-negative cells positively selected for CCR7 and excluded terminally differentiated effector memory CD45RA+ cells. The table came from immunoSEQ multiplex PCR; TCRdb's copy has only in-frame clones and leaves some out. The repertoire includes some 580,000 clones, roughly 98% of them detected once, and 0.25% to 0.35% sits in the top ten. Material for sequencing was naive CD8+ T cells sorted from blood. The receptors were gathered from a man aged 25 to 40 in good health.

The chain joins TRBV19 to TRBJ2-1, with 7 positions matching TRBD2. Germline V lookup: CDR1 LNHDA, CDR2 SQIVND (reference sequence). Trimming cost V 7 bases and J 2 bases; bases outside gene matches: 5. The CDR3 runs to 14 residues. Here the CDR3 reads CASKASGTYNEQFF. The CDR3 nucleotides read TGTGCCAGTAAGGCTAGCGGAACCTACAATGAGCAGTTCTTC.

V gene TRBV7-9 combines with J gene TRBJ2-1; D is unclear. V was trimmed by 3 bases and J by 7 bases, leaving 4 bases between them. CDR1 SEHNR and CDR2 FQNEAQ come from the germline V gene (reference sequence). The CDR3 has 11 amino acids. CDR3 bases: TGTGCCAGCAGCTTTACTAATGAGCAGTTCTTC. Translation: CASSFTNEQFF.

The chain employs TRBV28 and TRBJ2-2; D remains ambiguous. CDR3 length: 11 amino acids. V gave up 3 bases and J gave up 7 bases, with 3 bases separating them. Looked up from germline, CDR1 is MDHEN and CDR2 is SYDVKM. CDR3: CASSFGGELFF. CDR3 nucleotide sequence: TGTGCCAGCAGTTTCGGCGGGGAGCTGTTTTTT.

The genes are TRBV7-9 and TRBJ2-7; D is ambiguous. Germline V gives CDR1 SEHNR, CDR2 FQNEAQ (reference sequence). V gave up 5 bases and J gave up 0 bases, with 14 bases separating them. CDR3 length: 15 residues. CDR3 in DNA: TGTGCCAGCAGCCACGATAGAGCGTACTCCTACGAGCAGTACTTC. Its protein product is CASSHDRAYSYEQYF. Using reference TRBV7-9 and TRBJ2-7 for the parts outside the CDR3, the full variable domain is DTGVSQNPRHKITKRGQNVTFRCDPISEHNRLYWYRQTLGQGPEFLTYFQNEAQLEKSRLLSDRFSAERPKGSFSTLEIQRTEQGDSAMYLCASSHDRAYSYEQYFGPGTRLTVT.

This chain connects TRBV5-5 to TRBJ2-1; 12 positions match TRBD2. V was clipped by 4 bases and J by 10 bases; unmatched bases: 9. The length of the CDR3 is 15 residues. Germline CDR1 is SGHKS and CDR2 is YYEKEE (reference sequence). The CDR3 DNA reads TGTGCCAGCAGCCCATCTAGCGGGAGGGCCGGGGAGCAGTTCTTC. It specifies CASSPSSGRAGEQFF.

The chain employs TRBV4-1 and TRBJ1-1; possibly TRBD1 for D (5 bases). Germline CDR1 reads MGHRA; CDR2 reads YSYEKL. The CDR3 has 16 residues. V was pared by 1 base and J by 5 bases, with 17 bases between. In DNA form, the CDR3 reads TGCGCCAGCAGCCAAGTGGGGCGAGGGGAAGAGACTGAAGCTTTCTTT. Translating gives CASSQVGRGEETEAFF.

This clone was recorded only once. The rearrangement uses TRBV19 and TRBJ2-1; tentative D call: TRBD2 (6 bases). There are 15 residues in the CDR3. Trimming removed 7 bases at V and 3 bases at J, with 16 bases between. Looked up from germline, CDR1 is LNHDA and CDR2 is SQIVND (reference sequence). CDR3 in amino acids: CASNSGRPIYNEQFF. The CDR3 bases are TGTGCCAGTAATTCCGGGAGACCCATCTACAATGAGCAGTTCTTC.

This chain links TRBV7-2 with TRBJ2-7; D remains ambiguous. The germline gives CDR1 SGHTA, CDR2 FQGNSA. The CDR3 loop spans 12 amino acids. V lost 4 bases, J lost 6 bases, and 10 bases lay in between. CDR3 in DNA: TGTGCCAGCAGCTCCCTGTTGTTCGAGCAGTACTTC. The encoded protein is CASSSLLFEQYF.

This clone was seen a single time. The same CDR3 is also encoded by other DNA sequences in this sample. The rearrangement joins TRBV6-4 to TRBJ2-2; no clear D gene. Trimming cost V 3 bases and J 2 bases, with 4 bases left between them. The CDR3 has 13 amino acids. CDR1 and CDR2 (germline): MRHNA, SNTAGT. The CDR3 sequence: CASSDLNTGELFF. CDR3 DNA: TGTGCCAGCAGTGATCTTAACACCGGGGAGCTGTTTTTT.

J is TRBJ2-7 and V is TRBV2; the match to TRBD1 covers 11 bases. V shed 4 bases, J shed 0 bases, and the junction held 8 bases outside the gene matches. The V gene's germline CDR1 is SNHLY and CDR2 FYNNEI. The CDR3 spans 17 residues. The CDR3 is CASSVRTGGVASYEQYF. CDR3 sequence (DNA): TGTGCCAGCAGTGTGAGGACAGGGGGCGTCGCCTCCTACGAGCAGTACTTC. Together with reference TRBV2 and TRBJ2-7, the CDR3 gives the full variable domain: EPEVTQTPSHQVTQMGQEVILRCVPISNHLYFYWYRQILGQKVEFLVSFYNNEISEKSEIFDDQFSVERPDGSNFTLKIRSTKLEDSAMYFCASSVRTGGVASYEQYFGPGTRLTVT.

The chain has TRBV7-9 and TRBJ2-1, with TRBD1 matching over 8 bases. CDR1 is SEHNR, CDR2 FQNEAQ, per germline (reference sequence). The CDR3 spans 16 residues. V dropped 5 bases and J dropped 5; count of bases not matched to a gene: 11. The CDR3 sequence is CASSRGPGGLDNEQFF. CDR3 coding DNA: TGTGCCAGCAGCCGCGGCCCAGGGGGCCTAGACAATGAGCAGTTCTTC.

The rearrangement uses TRBV9 and TRBJ1-4; 7 bases align to TRBD1. Germline V lookup: CDR1 SGDLS, CDR2 YYNGEE. Losses at the gene ends were 3 bases for V and 7 bases for J; bases not matched to a gene: 9. The CDR3 length is 15 residues. The CDR3 reads CASSASGTAIEKLFF. CDR3 in DNA: TGTGCCAGCAGCGCGTCAGGGACAGCGATTGAAAAACTGTTTTTT.

The chain combines TRBV27 with TRBJ2-7; D unresolved. This CDR3 contains 13 residues. V lost 6 bases, J lost 1 base, and 10 bases lay in between. CDR1 MNHEY and CDR2 SMNVEV come from the germline V gene (reference sequence). CDR3 region: CASSKSGSYEQYF. DNA for the CDR3: TGTGCCAGCAGCAAGTCAGGATCCTACGAGCAGTACTTC.

In DNA form, the CDR3 reads TGTGCCAGCAGCTTAGAATTACTAGCGGGAGACGAGCAGTACTTC. It codes for CASSLELLAGDEQYF. The gene calls are TRBV11-2 and TRBJ2-7, with 11 bases fitting TRBD2. Trimming cost V 0 bases and J 5 bases; bases outside gene matches: 3. The V gene's germline CDR1 is SGHAT and CDR2 FQNNGV. The CDR3 length is 15 residues.

This sequence joins TRBV5-4 and TRBJ2-2; a weak D match, TRBD2 (5 bases). The CDR3 spans 13 residues. V lost 3 bases, J lost 4 bases, and 7 bases lay in between. Germline assignment: CDR1 SGHNT and CDR2 YYREEE (reference sequence). The CDR3, as DNA: TGTGCCAGCAGCTCGCGGGTCACCGGGGAGCTGTTTTTT. Its protein is CASSSRVTGELFF.

The V and J genes are TRBV27 and TRBJ2-7, with D possibly being TRBD2 (6 bases). CDR1 is MNHEY and CDR2 is SMNVEV in the germline V gene (reference sequence). CDR3 length: 14 amino acids. V was shortened by 3 bases and J by 2 bases, with 11 bases between the two germline ends. Written as DNA, the CDR3 is TGTGCCAGCAGTTTGGGGCGGGATGCCTACGAGCAGTACTTC. It codes for CASSLGRDAYEQYF.

V is TRBV11-2 and J is TRBJ2-7, with 12 bases fitting TRBD1. The germline CDR1 and CDR2 sequences are SGHAT and FQNNGV. The CDR3 has 15 residues. The junction had 4 bases not matched to a gene; V was cut back by 3 bases and J by 4 bases. CDR3 nucleotide sequence: TGTGCCAGCAGCTTCGGGACAGGGGGCTTGTACGAGCAGTACTTC. This codes for CASSFGTGGLYEQYF.

A word on this clone: Additional DNA sequences in this sample encode the identical CDR3. The CDR3 sequence: CASSLGGPYEQYF. CDR3 bases: TGTGCCAGCAGCTTGGGTGGACCATACGAGCAGTACTTC. The chain combines TRBV5-4 with TRBJ2-7; no clear D. The CDR3 loop spans 13 amino acids. Trimming stripped 0 bases from V and 4 bases from J, with 8 bases between. From germline, CDR1 is SGHNT and CDR2 YYREEE (reference sequence).

The V and J genes are TRBV7-9 and TRBJ2-2, with TRBD1 identical over 10 bases. The trim removed 3 bases at V and 3 bases at J, leaving 1 base unmatched. Germline CDR1 reads SEHNR; CDR2 reads FQNEAQ (reference sequence). CDR3 size: 15 residues. The CDR3 sequence: CASSFGQGDTGELFF. The CDR3 DNA sequence: TGTGCCAGCAGCTTTGGACAGGGGGACACCGGGGAGCTGTTTTTT.

V usage is TRBV19 and J usage is TRBJ1-1; the D gene is possibly TRBD1 (5 bases). The CDR3 is 15 amino acids. The germline gives CDR1 LNHDA, CDR2 SQIVND (reference sequence). The ends were cut back, 2 bases at V and 1 base at J, with 11 bases in the middle. CDR3 amino acids: CASSIPGQQNTEAFF. Here the CDR3 DNA reads TGTGCCAGTAGTATACCCGGACAACAGAACACTGAAGCTTTCTTT.

The V and J genes are TRBV9 and TRBJ2-1, with D maybe TRBD2 (5 bases). CDR3 length: 15 amino acids. Germline CDR1 and CDR2: SGDLS and YYNGEE. V lost 1 base and J lost 6, with 14 bases in between. The DNA for the CDR3 is TGTGCCAGCAGCGTAACAACTAATCGGGGCAATGAGCAGTTCTTC. It yields the protein CASSVTTNRGNEQFF.